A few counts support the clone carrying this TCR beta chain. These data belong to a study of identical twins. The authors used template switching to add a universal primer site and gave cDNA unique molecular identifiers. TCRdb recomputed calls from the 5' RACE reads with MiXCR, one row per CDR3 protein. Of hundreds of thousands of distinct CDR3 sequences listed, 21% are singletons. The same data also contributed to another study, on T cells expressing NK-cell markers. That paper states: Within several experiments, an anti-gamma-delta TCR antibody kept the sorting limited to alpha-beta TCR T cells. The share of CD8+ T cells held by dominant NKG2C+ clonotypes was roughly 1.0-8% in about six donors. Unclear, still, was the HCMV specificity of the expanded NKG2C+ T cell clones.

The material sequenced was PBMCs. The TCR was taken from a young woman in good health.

The CDR3, as DNA: TGCAGTGCTGGCGTGGGGGGGTTTACTAGCACAGATACGCAGTATTTT. Protein sequence: CSAGVGGFTSTDTQYF. This sequence joins TRBV20-1 and TRBJ2-3; 7 positions agree with TRBD2. The germline gives CDR1 DFQATT, CDR2 SNEGSKA (reference sequence). CDR3 length equals 16 residues. V dropped 5 bases and J dropped 0; count of bases not matched to a gene: 11.